This T cell receptor beta chain was profiled in a study of control samples from healthy donors and cancer patients. Per the germline V gene, CDR1 is SGHVS and CDR2 is FQNEAQ. The CDR3 covers 17 residues. V shed 5 bases and J 5 bases; nucleotides not matched to a gene: 9. TCRdb's copy holds only in-frame clones and misses some; the assay was immunoSEQ multiplex PCR. The sample records some 94,000 clones, 85% to 90% being singletons. The V gene is TRBV7-8, the J gene TRBJ2-3; 14 bases match TRBD2. Specimen: PBMCs. This receptor was taken from a woman in her 50s with colorectal cancer. The CDR3 is CASSARTSGGPIDTQYF. The CDR3 DNA is TGTGCCAGCAGCGCCCGGACTAGCGGGGGGCCAATAGATACGCAGTATTTT. Variable domain in full (rest from reference TRBV7-8 and TRBJ2-3): GAGVSQSPRYKVAKRGQDVALRCDPISGHVSLFWYQQALGQGPEFLTYFQNEAQLDKSGLPSDRFFAERPEGSVSTLKIQRTQQEDSAVYLCASSARTSGGPIDTQYFGPGTRLTVL.